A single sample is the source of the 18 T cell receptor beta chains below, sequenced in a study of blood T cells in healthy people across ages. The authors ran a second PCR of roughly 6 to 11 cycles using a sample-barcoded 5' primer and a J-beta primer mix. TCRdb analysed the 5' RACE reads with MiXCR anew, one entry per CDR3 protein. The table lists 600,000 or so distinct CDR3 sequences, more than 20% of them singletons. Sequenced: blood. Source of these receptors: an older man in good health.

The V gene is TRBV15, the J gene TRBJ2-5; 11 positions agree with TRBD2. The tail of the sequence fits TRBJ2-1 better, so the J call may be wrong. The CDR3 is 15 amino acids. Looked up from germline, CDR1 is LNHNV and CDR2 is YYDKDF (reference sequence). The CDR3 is CATSRFSGRGNEQFF. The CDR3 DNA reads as TGTGCCACCAGCAGATTTAGCGGGAGGGGCAATGAGCAGTTCTTC.

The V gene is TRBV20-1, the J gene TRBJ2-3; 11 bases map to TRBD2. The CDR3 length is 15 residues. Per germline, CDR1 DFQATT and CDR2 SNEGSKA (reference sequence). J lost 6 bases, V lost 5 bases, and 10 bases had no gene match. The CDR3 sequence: CSASIAGGPRDTQYF. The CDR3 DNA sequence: TGCAGTGCTTCGATAGCGGGAGGGCCTAGGGATACGCAGTATTTT.

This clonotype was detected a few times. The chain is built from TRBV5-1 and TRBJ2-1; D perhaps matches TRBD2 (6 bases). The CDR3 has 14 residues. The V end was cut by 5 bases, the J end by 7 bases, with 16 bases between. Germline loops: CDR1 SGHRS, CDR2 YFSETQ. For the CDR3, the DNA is TGCGCCAGCAGATATTCGGGGGACTCAAATGAGCAGTTCTTC. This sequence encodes CASRYSGDSNEQFF.

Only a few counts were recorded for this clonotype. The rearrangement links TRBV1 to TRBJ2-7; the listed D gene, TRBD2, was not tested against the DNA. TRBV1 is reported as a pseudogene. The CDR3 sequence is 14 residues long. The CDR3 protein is CTSSLSGSHYEQYF. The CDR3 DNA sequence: TGCACCAGCAGCCTTAGCGGGAGTCACTACGAGCAGTACTTC.

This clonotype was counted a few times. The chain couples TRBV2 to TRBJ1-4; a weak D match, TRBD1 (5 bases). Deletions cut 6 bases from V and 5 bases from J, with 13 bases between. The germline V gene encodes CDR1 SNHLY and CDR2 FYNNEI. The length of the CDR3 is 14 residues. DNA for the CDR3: TGTGCCAGCAGGGAGTCAGGGCCAAATGAAAAACTGTTTTTT. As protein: CASRESGPNEKLFF.

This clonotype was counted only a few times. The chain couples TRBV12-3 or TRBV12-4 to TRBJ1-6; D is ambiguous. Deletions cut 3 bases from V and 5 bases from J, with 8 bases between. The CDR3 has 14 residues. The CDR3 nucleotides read TGTGCCAGCAGTTTCGGGCAGGATAATTCACCCCTCCACTTT. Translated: CASSFGQDNSPLHF.

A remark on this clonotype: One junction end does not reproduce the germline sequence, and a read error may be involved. The CDR3 loop reads CASSQKRGSVPEQCF. In DNA form, the CDR3 reads TGTGCCAGCAGCCAAAAACGGGGGAGTGTTCCCGAGCAGTGCTTC. The chain employs TRBV3-1 and TRBJ2-7; TRBD2 might be the D (6 bases). The CDR3 is 15 amino acids. CDR1 and CDR2 from the germline V gene are LGHDT and YNNKEL (reference sequence).

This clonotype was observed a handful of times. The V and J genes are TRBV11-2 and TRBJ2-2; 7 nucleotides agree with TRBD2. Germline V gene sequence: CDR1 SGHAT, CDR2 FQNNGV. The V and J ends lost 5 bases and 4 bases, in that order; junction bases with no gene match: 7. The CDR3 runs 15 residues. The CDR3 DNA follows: TGTGCCAGCAGCCTAACGGGGGGAAGCACCGGGGAGCTGTTTTTT. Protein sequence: CASSLTGGSTGELFF.

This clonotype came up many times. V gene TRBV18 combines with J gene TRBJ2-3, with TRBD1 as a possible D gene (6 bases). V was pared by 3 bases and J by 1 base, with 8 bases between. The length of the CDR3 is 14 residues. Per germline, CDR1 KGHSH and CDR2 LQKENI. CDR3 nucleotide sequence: TGTGCCAGCTCACCTACAGGGCGCACAGATACGCAGTATTTT. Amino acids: CASSPTGRTDTQYF.

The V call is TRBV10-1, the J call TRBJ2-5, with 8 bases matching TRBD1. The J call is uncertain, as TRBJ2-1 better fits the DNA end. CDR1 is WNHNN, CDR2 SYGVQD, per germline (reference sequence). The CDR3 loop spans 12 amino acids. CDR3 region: CASPGQVHEQFF. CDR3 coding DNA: TGCGCCAGCCCGGGACAGGTCCATGAGCAGTTCTTC.

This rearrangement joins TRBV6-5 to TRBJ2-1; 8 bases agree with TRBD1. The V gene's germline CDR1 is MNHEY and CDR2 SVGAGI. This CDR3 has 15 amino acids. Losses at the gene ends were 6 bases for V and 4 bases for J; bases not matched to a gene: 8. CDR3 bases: TGTGCCAGCAGGAACACAGGGGGGCTATACAATGAGCAGTTCTTC. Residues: CASRNTGGLYNEQFF.

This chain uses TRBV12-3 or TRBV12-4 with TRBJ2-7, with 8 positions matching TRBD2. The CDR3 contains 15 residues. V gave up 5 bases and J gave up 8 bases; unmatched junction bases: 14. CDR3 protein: CASSLTRAGGSKQYF. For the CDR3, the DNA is TGTGCCAGCAGTCTCACGAGGGCGGGAGGCTCCAAGCAGTACTTC.

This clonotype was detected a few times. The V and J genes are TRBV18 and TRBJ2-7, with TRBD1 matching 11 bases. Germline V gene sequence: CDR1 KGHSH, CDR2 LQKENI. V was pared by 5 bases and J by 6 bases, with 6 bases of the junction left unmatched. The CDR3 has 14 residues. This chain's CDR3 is CASSFGQGAGEQYF. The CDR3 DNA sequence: TGTGCCAGCTCATTCGGACAGGGGGCAGGCGAGCAGTACTTC.

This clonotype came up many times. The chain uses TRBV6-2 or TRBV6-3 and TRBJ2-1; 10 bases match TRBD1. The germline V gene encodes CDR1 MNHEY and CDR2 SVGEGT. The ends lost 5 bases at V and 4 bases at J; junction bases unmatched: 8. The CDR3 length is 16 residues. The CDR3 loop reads CASSEETGGSYNEQFF. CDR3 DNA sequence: TGTGCCAGCAGTGAAGAGACAGGGGGCTCTTACAATGAGCAGTTCTTC.

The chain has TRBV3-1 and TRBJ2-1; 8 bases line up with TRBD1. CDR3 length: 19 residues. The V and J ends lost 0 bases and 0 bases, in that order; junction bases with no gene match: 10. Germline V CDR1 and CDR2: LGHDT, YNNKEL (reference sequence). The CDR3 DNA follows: TGTGCCAGCAGCCAAGAAAGTTGGACAGGGCGGAGCTCCTACAATGAGCAGTTCTTC. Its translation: CASSQESWTGRSSYNEQFF.

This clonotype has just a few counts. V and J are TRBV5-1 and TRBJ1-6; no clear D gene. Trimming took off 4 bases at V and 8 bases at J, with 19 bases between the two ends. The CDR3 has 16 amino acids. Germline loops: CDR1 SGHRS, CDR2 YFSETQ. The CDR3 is CASSPSTASRDSPLHF. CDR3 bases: TGCGCCAGCAGCCCCTCAACCGCTTCCCGGGATTCACCCCTCCACTTT.

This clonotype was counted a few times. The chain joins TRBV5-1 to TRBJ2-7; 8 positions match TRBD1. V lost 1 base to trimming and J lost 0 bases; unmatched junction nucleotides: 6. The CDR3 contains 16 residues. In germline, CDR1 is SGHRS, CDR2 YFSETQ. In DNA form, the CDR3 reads TGCGCCAGCAGCTTGCGACCGGGACAGGACTCCTACGAGCAGTACTTC. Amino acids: CASSLRPGQDSYEQYF.

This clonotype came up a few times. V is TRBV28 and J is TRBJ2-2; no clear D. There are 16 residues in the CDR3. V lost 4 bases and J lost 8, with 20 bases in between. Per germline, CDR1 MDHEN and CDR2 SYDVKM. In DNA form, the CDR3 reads TGTGCCAGCAGTTCGACCGACACTGTGGCTGTGGGGGAGCTGTTTTTT. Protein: CASSSTDTVAVGELFF.